The present TCR beta chain was sequenced within a study of OX40 agonist ivuxolimab in advanced cancers. Study as a whole: Dose-escalation subjects each had hepatocellular carcinoma, melanoma, renal cell or head and neck cancer. Overall study results and limits: On average, CD8+ T cells showed a greater number of expanded clones than CD4+. At 0.1 to 3.0 mg/kg, clonal expansion of CD4+ and CD8+ blood T cells had occurred by week 6. The study did not work out the antigen specificity of the expanded peripheral T cells.

Method: immunoSEQ multiplex PCR; TCRdb's copy keeps in-frame clones and lacks some. This sample has roughly 65,000 clones; about three quarters occur once, and the top ten carry 2% to 2.5%. CDR1 is SGHRS and CDR2 is YFSETQ in the germline V gene. V was pared by 0 bases and J by 5 bases, with 10 bases of the junction left unmatched. The CDR3 has 17 residues. This clone came up once. No antigen is known for it. This chain joins TRBV5-1 and TRBJ2-1, with 8 bases that match TRBD2. The sequences come from CD4+ or CD8+ T cells sorted from blood, collected in a trial of the OX40 agonist ivuxolimab. This clonotype was sampled from an adult with an advanced solid tumor such as melanoma, head and neck, liver or kidney cancer. CDR3 loop: CASSLVGSGVLNNEQFF. The CDR3 DNA reads TGCGCCAGCAGCTTGGTGGGTAGCGGGGTGCTCAACAATGAGCAGTTCTTC.